Below, 27 T cell receptor beta chains from the same sample are listed, as sequenced in a study of blood T cell repertoires in COVID-19. The data were produced by immunoSEQ multiplex PCR, yet TCRdb's version contains in-frame clones alone and is incomplete. This table holds around 79,000 clones, 65% to 90% found once. Sequenced input: peripheral blood. These receptors originate from a woman in her fifties or sixties with acute or convalescent COVID-19.

The chain couples TRBV10-2 to TRBJ2-5, with TRBD2 matching 8 bases. The germline V gene has CDR1 WSHSY and CDR2 SAAADI. The CDR3 is 14 residues long. V lost 6 bases to trimming and J lost 5 bases; unmatched junction nucleotides: 8. The DNA for the CDR3 is TGCGCCAGCAGAACGGGGGGGCTTGTGGAGACCCAGTACTTC. This encodes CASRTGGLVETQYF.

V usage is TRBV19 and J usage is TRBJ2-1, with D possibly matching TRBD1 (7 bases). This CDR3 contains 15 residues. The ends were cut back, 9 bases at V and 4 bases at J, with 19 bases in the middle. Germline loops: CDR1 LNHDA, CDR2 SQIVND (reference sequence). CDR3 region: CASSRRQGGYNEQFF. DNA for the CDR3: TGTGCCAGCTCCCGGCGCCAGGGGGGATACAATGAGCAGTTCTTC.

This chain joins TRBV18 and TRBJ1-6; no clear D. Per the germline V gene, CDR1 is KGHSH and CDR2 is LQKENI. V dropped 1 base and J dropped 0 bases, with 10 bases sitting between them. There are 17 residues in the CDR3. This CDR3 reads CASSPRAQSSYNSPLHF. For the CDR3, the DNA is TGTGCCAGCTCACCACGGGCACAGAGCTCCTATAATTCACCCCTCCACTTT.

The rearrangement links TRBV18 to TRBJ2-2; 9 bases are a match to TRBD2. The trim removed 0 bases at V and 4 bases at J, leaving 9 bases unmatched. The CDR3 loop spans 18 amino acids. Germline assignment: CDR1 KGHSH and CDR2 LQKENI. The CDR3 here is CASSPPKLERGATGELFF. The CDR3 nucleotides read TGTGCCAGCTCACCACCGAAGCTTGAGCGGGGGGCCACCGGGGAGCTGTTTTTT. Full variable domain (outside the CDR3, taken from reference TRBV18 and TRBJ2-2): NAGVMQNPRHLVRRRGQEARLRCSPMKGHSHVYWYRQLPEEGLKFMVYLQKENIIDESGMPKERFSAEFPKEGPSILRIQQVVRGDSAAYFCASSPPKLERGATGELFFGEGSRLTVL.

This CDR3 is CASSLVAGNNEQFF. DNA of the CDR3: TGTGCCAGCAGCTTGGTAGCGGGGAACAATGAGCAGTTCTTC. The V call is TRBV7-3, the J call TRBJ2-1, with TRBD2 matching over 8 bases. CDR1 is SGHTA, CDR2 FQGTGA, per germline. There are 14 residues in the CDR3. Trimming at V came to 3 bases and at J to 5 bases, leaving 3 bases not matched to a gene.

The V and J genes are TRBV28 and TRBJ1-3; TRBD1 is a possible D gene (6 bases). V lost 5 bases to trimming and J lost 4 bases, with 12 bases between them. The CDR3 covers 14 residues. Germline CDR1 and CDR2: MDHEN and SYDVKM. This CDR3 is CASSRTVGGNTIYF. The DNA of the CDR3 is TGTGCCAGCAGTCGGACAGTAGGGGGAAACACCATATATTTT. The full variable domain, rest sourced from reference TRBV28 and TRBJ1-3, is DVKVTQSSRYLVKRTGEKVFLECVQDMDHENMFWYRQDPGLGLRLIYFSYDVKMKEKGDIPEGYSVSREKKERFSLILESASTNQTSMYLCASSRTVGGNTIYFGEGSWLTVV.

The rearrangement links TRBV6-5 to TRBJ2-7, with D perhaps TRBD1 (6 bases). Trimming cost V 0 bases and J 7 bases, with 16 bases left between them. CDR1 is MNHEY and CDR2 is SVGAGI in the germline V gene. CDR3 length: 15 residues. The DNA for the CDR3 is TGTGCCAGCAGTTACTCGAGGGACCTAGACAGGGAGCAGTACTTC. Its translation is CASSYSRDLDREQYF.

This clone is termed medium-sized. In DNA, the CDR3 is TGTGCCAGCAGCCCCGTAGGAGACTCCTACAATGAGCAGTTCTTC. Its protein product is CASSPVGDSYNEQFF. The chain joins TRBV6-4 to TRBJ2-1; D is uncertain. Germline V CDR1 and CDR2: MRHNA, SNTAGT. Between the trimmed V and J ends, which lost 6 bases and 0 bases, there was a span of 12 bases. CDR3 length: 15 amino acids.

V and J are TRBV7-2 and TRBJ2-1, with 9 bases fitting TRBD1. Germline V gene lookup returns CDR1 SGHTA and CDR2 FQGNSA. This CDR3 has 15 residues. V gave up 2 bases and J gave up 7 bases; unmatched junction bases: 6. The CDR3 protein is CASSLRRQGGNEQFF. CDR3 nucleotide sequence: TGTGCCAGCAGCTTACGGAGACAGGGGGGGAATGAGCAGTTCTTC.

This clone came up a few times. This chain joins TRBV7-8 and TRBJ1-2, with D possibly matching TRBD1 (6 bases). CDR1 SGHVS and CDR2 FQNEAQ come from the germline V gene. Trimming took off 2 bases at V and 4 bases at J, with 17 bases between the two ends. The CDR3 has 16 residues. DNA for the CDR3: TGTGCCAGCAGCTTATCAGTACAGGGATTAAGCTATGGCTACACCTTC. Encoded protein: CASSLSVQGLSYGYTF.

The chain joins TRBV23-1 to TRBJ2-2; possibly TRBD1 for D (6 bases). TRBV23-1 is identified as an open reading frame with a role that is uncertain. CDR3 size: 15 residues. V gave up 9 bases and J gave up 1 base, with 15 bases separating them. DNA of the CDR3: TGCGCCAGGATTACAGGGTATGGGAACACCGGGGAGCTGTTTTTT. Its protein product is CARITGYGNTGELFF.

This clone appeared a single time. The J gene is TRBJ2-3, the V gene TRBV30; the D gene is possibly TRBD2 (5 bases). Trimming shortened V by 3 bases and J by 6 bases, and 13 bases separated the two germline ends. CDR3 length equals 13 residues. Germline CDR1 reads GTSNPN; CDR2 reads SVGIG (reference sequence). CDR3 in amino acids: CAWRQLVSDTQYF. CDR3 coding DNA: TGTGCCTGGAGGCAACTAGTTTCGGATACGCAGTATTTT.

This clone was seen a single time. The chain combines TRBV2 with TRBJ1-6, with a possible D match to TRBD1 (5 bases). The CDR3 contains 12 residues. Germline CDR1 is SNHLY and CDR2 is FYNNEI. Deletions cut 10 bases from V and 6 bases from J, with 10 bases between. The CDR3 sequence is CATRDFNSPLHF. CDR3 nucleotide sequence: TGTGCCACCCGGGACTTTAATTCACCCCTCCACTTT. The variable domain in full, completed from reference TRBV2 and TRBJ1-6, reads EPEVTQTPSHQVTQMGQEVILRCVPISNHLYFYWYRQILGQKVEFLVSFYNNEISEKSEIFDDQFSVERPDGSNFTLKIRSTKLEDSAMYFCATRDFNSPLHFGNGTRLTVT.

In DNA form, the CDR3 reads TGCGCCAGCAGCTTGGAGGCAGGAAGAACTGAAGCTTTCTTT. Amino acids: CASSLEAGRTEAFF. The rearrangement links TRBV5-1 to TRBJ1-1; D unclear. Germline CDR1 reads SGHRS; CDR2 reads YFSETQ. The CDR3 is made up of 14 amino acids. Deletions cut 0 bases from V and 5 bases from J, with 11 bases between.

The chain has TRBV4-2 and TRBJ2-1; 12 bases map to TRBD2. This CDR3 spans 16 amino acids. The V gene end was trimmed by 0 bases and the J gene end by 9 bases; junction bases not matched to a gene: 6. Germline-derived CDR1 and CDR2 are LGHNA and YNFKEQ. In nucleotides, the CDR3 is TGTGCCAGCAGCCAAGAGTCGGCTAGCGGGGGGGGTGAGCAGTTCTTC. Encoded protein: CASSQESASGGGEQFF.

The table lists this clone with a few counts. The rearrangement joins TRBV6-4 to TRBJ2-3; TRBD2 matches at 12 bases. The J segment lost 2 bases and the V segment lost 4 bases, leaving 1 base of the junction unmatched. Germline V gene lookup returns CDR1 MRHNA and CDR2 SNTAGT. CDR3 length: 15 residues. CDR3 sequence reads: CASSASGGATDTQYF. CDR3 coding DNA: TGTGCCAGCAGTGCTAGCGGGGGGGCCACAGATACGCAGTATTTT.

This clone was seen more than once but under ten times. This specimen includes other DNA sequences encoding the same CDR3. This chain links TRBV5-1 with TRBJ1-1; no firm D call. The CDR3 covers 13 residues. V was shortened by 4 bases and J by 0 bases, with 7 bases between the two germline ends. Looked up from germline, CDR1 is SGHRS and CDR2 is YFSETQ. The DNA for the CDR3 is TGCGCCAGCAGCGTACAAGTGAACACTGAAGCTTTCTTT. It codes for CASSVQVNTEAFF.

J is TRBJ2-1 and V is TRBV4-2; D is perhaps TRBD1 (6 bases). CDR1 is LGHNA and CDR2 is YNFKEQ in the germline V gene. There are 17 residues in the CDR3. V lost 4 bases and J lost 2, with 18 bases in between. CDR3 in amino acids: CASSPRPGHNPYNEQFF. In nucleotides, the CDR3 is TGTGCCAGCAGCCCTAGACCGGGACACAACCCCTACAATGAGCAGTTCTTC.

This chain links TRBV5-1 with TRBJ2-2, with D unresolved. The germline gives CDR1 SGHRS, CDR2 YFSETQ. The CDR3 is made up of 15 amino acids. V gave up 1 base and J gave up 1 base, with 8 bases separating them. CDR3 sequence reads: CASSLFGRNTGELFF. The CDR3 DNA reads as TGCGCCAGCAGCTTGTTTGGCAGGAACACCGGGGAGCTGTTTTTT.

This clone turned up a few times. The V call is TRBV19, the J call TRBJ2-4; 9 bases line up with TRBD2. Unmatched junction bases numbered 14, after V lost 6 bases and J lost 8 bases. The CDR3 is 16 residues long. The germline V gene has CDR1 LNHDA and CDR2 SQIVND (reference sequence). CDR3 protein: CASRDLIAGVVDIQYF. In nucleotides, the CDR3 is TGTGCCAGTAGGGATCTTATAGCGGGGGTCGTAGACATTCAGTACTTC.

This rearrangement joins TRBV6-5 to TRBJ2-6, with D uncertain. The CDR3 runs to 15 residues. Germline-derived CDR1 and CDR2 are MNHEY and SVGAGI. V lost 0 bases to trimming and J lost 2 bases, with 5 bases between them. In nucleotides, the CDR3 is TGTGCCAGCAGTTACTCGTATGCTGGGGCCAACGTCCTGACTTTC. Its translation: CASSYSYAGANVLTF.

The CDR3 coding sequence is TGCAGCGTTGACGGGGGTAGGGCTGAAAAACTGTTTTTT. It specifies CSVDGGRAEKLFF. The V call is TRBV29-1, the J call TRBJ1-4; perhaps TRBD1 as D (5 bases). V lost 3 bases to trimming and J lost 7 bases, with 12 bases between them. Per the germline V gene, CDR1 is SQVTM and CDR2 is ANQGSEA. The CDR3 extends over 13 amino acids.

This chain links TRBV15 with TRBJ2-3; the D gene is possibly TRBD1 (6 bases). The V gene's germline CDR1 is LNHNV and CDR2 YYDKDF (reference sequence). Trimming left V 1 base short and J 1 base short, with 6 bases between. The CDR3 contains 14 residues. For the CDR3, the DNA is TGTGCCACCAGCAGAGCAGGGGGCACAGATACGCAGTATTTT. Protein: CATSRAGGTDTQYF.

The V call is TRBV14, the J call TRBJ1-2; 8 bases fit TRBD1. Trimming cost V 3 bases and J 5 bases; bases outside gene matches: 5. The CDR3 is 14 residues long. The germline gives CDR1 SGHDN, CDR2 FVKESK. The CDR3 nucleotides read TGTGCCAGCAGCCAGGGGACAGGAAGGTATGGCTACACCTTC. This gives the protein CASSQGTGRYGYTF.

The chain joins TRBV5-1 to TRBJ2-3, with D possibly being TRBD2 (5 bases). The CDR3 is 14 residues long. Deletions cut 5 bases from V and 2 bases from J, with 12 bases between. Germline V gene lookup returns CDR1 SGHRS and CDR2 YFSETQ. The CDR3: CASSPTTNTDTQYF. The CDR3 nucleotides are TGCGCCAGCAGTCCTACGACTAACACAGATACGCAGTATTTT.

The rearrangement uses TRBV9 and TRBJ1-4; a possible D gene is TRBD1 (6 bases). The CDR3 is 15 amino acids. Germline V gives CDR1 SGDLS, CDR2 YYNGEE. The V and J ends lost 4 bases and 5 bases respectively, with 15 bases between them. This CDR3 is CASSLQGGRNEKLFF. The CDR3 DNA reads as TGTGCCAGCAGCTTACAGGGCGGCCGGAATGAAAAACTGTTTTTT. Full variable domain (remainder filled in from reference TRBV9 and TRBJ1-4): DSGVTQTPKHLITATGQRVTLRCSPRSGDLSVYWYQQSLDQGLQFLIQYYNGEERAKGNILERFSAQQFPDLHSELNLSSLELGDSALYFCASSLQGGRNEKLFFGSGTQLSVL.

This chain connects TRBV4-1 to TRBJ1-2; D is unresolved. Germline CDR1 reads MGHRA; CDR2 reads YSYEKL. Between the trimmed V and J ends, which lost 0 bases and 1 base, there was a span of 6 bases. The CDR3 extends over 14 amino acids. The CDR3 protein is CASSQDAVNYGYTF. CDR3 coding DNA: TGCGCCAGCAGCCAAGATGCGGTTAACTATGGCTACACCTTC.